This TCR beta chain was sequenced during a study of T cells after yellow fever vaccination. As TCR cDNA was made by 5'RACE template switching, a universal primer site and UMIs were added. Via MiXCR, TCRdb re-called the 5' RACE reads, giving one row per CDR3 protein. The table includes about 120,000 distinct CDR3 sequences, approximately 8.4% detected once. Details on this clonotype: Antigen: not known.

The study, taken as a whole, reports: The secondary response peaked faster, at day 5 versus 15, but was weaker.

The source is a man in his late teens or twenties who received the YFV17D yellow fever vaccine. This material consisted of CD8+ T cells sorted from PBMCs, taken on the day of the yellow fever booster vaccination.

CDR3 amino acids: CASSQVTANTEAFF. In nucleotides, the CDR3 is TGCGCCAGCAGCCAGGTGACAGCGAACACTGAAGCTTTCTTT. The gene calls are TRBV4-1 and TRBJ1-1; D is possibly TRBD1 (5 bases). There are 14 residues in the CDR3. Trimming took off 3 bases at V and 1 base at J, with 9 bases between the two ends. Germline V gene lookup returns CDR1 MGHRA and CDR2 YSYEKL.